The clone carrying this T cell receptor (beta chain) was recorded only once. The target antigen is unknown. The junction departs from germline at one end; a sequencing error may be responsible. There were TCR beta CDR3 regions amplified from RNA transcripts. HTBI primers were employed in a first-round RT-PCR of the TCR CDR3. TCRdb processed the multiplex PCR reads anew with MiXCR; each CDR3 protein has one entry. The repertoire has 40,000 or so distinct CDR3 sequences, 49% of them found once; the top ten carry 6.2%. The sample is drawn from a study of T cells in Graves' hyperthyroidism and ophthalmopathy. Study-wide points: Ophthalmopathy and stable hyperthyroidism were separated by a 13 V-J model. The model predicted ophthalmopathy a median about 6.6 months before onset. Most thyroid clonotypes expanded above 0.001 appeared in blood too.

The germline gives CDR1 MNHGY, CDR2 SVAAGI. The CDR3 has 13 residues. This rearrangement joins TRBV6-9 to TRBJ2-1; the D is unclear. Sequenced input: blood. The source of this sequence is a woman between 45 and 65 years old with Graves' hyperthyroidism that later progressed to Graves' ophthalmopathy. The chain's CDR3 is CTSSPQGYNEQFF. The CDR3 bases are TGTACCAGCTCGCCCCAAGGTTACAATGAGCAGTTCTTC.